A single sample gave rise to the 11 T cell receptor beta chains below, sequenced in a study of cytomegalovirus exposure and HLA in healthy donors. PCR primers comprised 60 Vbeta and 13 Jbeta primers. The method was immunoSEQ multiplex PCR; TCRdb's version includes in-frame clones alone and lacks a portion of them. The table has 55,000 to 65,000 clones, approximately 79% seen once. The sample comprised PBMCs. Every receptor here comes from a woman in her twenties or thirties in good health and CMV-seronegative.

The J gene is TRBJ2-5, the V gene TRBV25-1; 12 bases align to TRBD1. The CDR3 is 17 residues long. CDR1 is MGHDK and CDR2 is SYGVNS in the germline V gene. V lost 1 base, J lost 7 bases, and 10 bases stayed unmatched. CDR3 in amino acids: CASSEWGQGALMVTQYF. Here the CDR3 DNA reads TGTGCCAGCAGTGAATGGGGACAGGGGGCGCTTATGGTGACCCAGTACTTC.

This clone was seen a few times. The V gene is TRBV11-2, the J gene TRBJ1-5; no clear D. V gave up 1 base and J gave up 4 bases, with 8 bases separating them. The CDR3 is made up of 14 amino acids. The germline gives CDR1 SGHAT, CDR2 FQNNGV. The CDR3 nucleotides are TGTGCCAGCAGCTTAGTTGCTAGTAATCAGCCCCAGCATTTT. Its protein is CASSLVASNQPQHF.

This clone was found a few times. V usage is TRBV5-8 and J usage is TRBJ2-2; TRBD2 matches 14 bases. CDR1 is SGHTS, CDR2 YDEGEE, per germline. This CDR3 has 16 amino acids. V was pared by 5 bases and J by 7 bases, with 7 bases of the junction left unmatched. The CDR3 coding sequence is TGTGCCAGCAGGCTGGGACTAGCGGGAGCGAACGGGGAGCTGTTTTTT. Translating gives CASRLGLAGANGELFF.

The V call is TRBV7-9, the J call TRBJ1-2; 9 nucleotides line up with TRBD1. The V gene end was trimmed by 5 bases and the J gene end by 4 bases; junction bases not matched to a gene: 5. Looked up from germline, CDR1 is SEHNR and CDR2 is FQNEAQ (reference sequence). The CDR3 length is 14 residues. The CDR3 sequence is CASSPQTGGYGYTF. The CDR3 nucleotides are TGTGCCAGCAGCCCCCAGACAGGGGGCTATGGCTACACCTTC.

This chain joins TRBV29-1 and TRBJ1-1, with D unresolved. The CDR3 spans 13 residues. Trimming took 1 base from V and 0 from J, leaving 6 bases between them. Germline lookup yields CDR1 SQVTM and CDR2 ANQGSEA. As DNA, the CDR3 is TGCAGCGTTGAAGGGCAGGTGAACACTGAAGCTTTCTTT. Translating it yields CSVEGQVNTEAFF.

This clone has more than one count but fewer than ten. This chain uses TRBV5-8 with TRBJ2-2, with TRBD1 matching over 9 bases. The CDR3 spans 18 residues. Trimming took 0 bases from V and 2 from J; bases not matched to a gene: 8. The V gene's germline CDR1 is SGHTS and CDR2 YDEGEE. The CDR3 nucleotides are TGTGCCAGCAGCTTGGCCATCGGGACAGGGTCTAACACCGGGGAGCTGTTTTTT. It is translated as CASSLAIGTGSNTGELFF.

This clone was detected only a few times. The rearrangement links TRBV6-4 to TRBJ1-6; maybe TRBD1 (6 bases). Germline V lookup: CDR1 MRHNA, CDR2 SNTAGT. V was pared by 4 bases and J by 7 bases, with 11 bases between. There are 14 residues in the CDR3. DNA of the CDR3: TGTGCCAGCAGTGTGAACAGGGAGAATTCACCCCTCCACTTT. Residues: CASSVNRENSPLHF.

The chain joins TRBV4-2 to TRBJ1-1, with D hard to call. The CDR3 spans 14 residues. Germline-derived CDR1 and CDR2 are LGHNA and YNFKEQ. The V gene lost 4 bases and the J gene lost 1 base, with 10 bases spanning the gap. CDR3 protein: CASSRNTANTEAFF. The DNA for the CDR3 is TGTGCCAGCAGCCGTAATACAGCGAACACTGAAGCTTTCTTT.

The V and J genes are TRBV12-5 and TRBJ2-3, with D unresolved. The germline gives CDR1 LGHNT, CDR2 FRNRAP. The CDR3 runs to 14 residues. V lost 2 bases, J lost 6 bases, and 12 bases lay in between. The CDR3 spells CASGLYSRADTQYF. CDR3 DNA sequence: TGTGCTAGTGGTTTGTACAGTCGTGCCGATACGCAGTATTTT.

V and J are TRBV6-6 and TRBJ1-2; perhaps TRBD1 as D (5 bases). The germline CDR1 and CDR2 sequences are MNHNY and SVGAGI (reference sequence). V lost 6 bases and J lost 5, with 19 bases in between. CDR3 length: 15 amino acids. Written as DNA, the CDR3 is TGTGCCAGCAGCTCACGACAGACAGAAATGTATGGCTACACCTTC. The encoded protein is CASSSRQTEMYGYTF.

This chain joins TRBV7-3 and TRBJ2-1; D possibly corresponds to TRBD1 (5 bases). CDR1 and CDR2 (germline): SGHTA, FQGTGA. V gave up 10 bases and J gave up 10 bases, with 14 bases separating them. This CDR3 contains 11 residues. The CDR3 spells CANPPRTEQFF. The CDR3 bases are TGTGCCAACCCCCCCCGGACAGAGCAGTTCTTC.